One and the same sample provided the 29 T cell receptor beta chains below, sequenced in a study of T-cell memory formation after mild COVID-19. MiXCR, run by TCRdb on the 5' RACE reads, gives a single entry per CDR3 protein. The sample holds a few hundred thousand distinct CDR3 sequences, over 20% seen once. Sequenced material: PBMCs or a T cell subset sorted from them (not recorded which). These receptors all stem from an adult woman who had mild COVID-19 (a few samples of this study predate the infection). Cell type and time point are not known.

The chain uses TRBV19 and TRBJ2-7; TRBD1 aligns across 7 bases. Germline CDR1 LNHDA, CDR2 SQIVND (reference sequence). The junction had 12 bases not matched to a gene; V was cut back by 11 bases and J by 2 bases. The length of the CDR3 is 14 residues. The CDR3 nucleotides read TGTGCCGGTCGAGGGGCAGGGGGTACCTACGAGCAGTACTTC. Translation: CAGRGAGGTYEQYF. The whole variable domain, remainder taken from reference TRBV19 and TRBJ2-7, is DGGITQSPKYLFRKEGQNVTLSCEQNLNHDAMYWYRQDPGQGLRLIYYSQIVNDFQKGDIAEGYSVSREKKESFPLTVTSAQKNPTAFYLCAGRGAGGTYEQYFGPGTRLTVT.

The V and J genes are TRBV20-1 and TRBJ1-1; TRBD1 is a possible D gene (5 bases). V gave up 0 bases and J gave up 8 bases, with 13 bases separating them. This CDR3 is built from 13 residues. Germline V gene data show CDR1 as DFQATT and CDR2 as SNEGSKA (reference sequence). DNA for the CDR3: TGCAGTGCTAGAGATTTCGGCGGGGGGGAAGCTTTCTTT. It is translated as CSARDFGGGEAFF.

The CDR3 DNA follows: TGCAGCGCTCTCCCAGGGGGCCAACGTGAGCAGTTCTTC. This translates into CSALPGGQREQFF. The chain carries TRBV29-1 and TRBJ2-1; 8 nucleotides match TRBD1. This CDR3 has 13 residues. Germline V gene lookup returns CDR1 SQVTM and CDR2 ANQGSEA. V trimming: 7 bases; J trimming: 9 bases; junction bases outside the gene matches: 11.

This clonotype appeared a few times. The rearrangement joins TRBV7-8 to TRBJ1-4; D might be TRBD1 (5 bases). There are 14 residues in the CDR3. Germline V CDR1 and CDR2: SGHVS, FQNEAQ. Trimming left V 5 bases short and J 4 bases short, with 11 bases between. CDR3 loop: CASSLDSYNEKLFF. The CDR3 DNA is TGTGCCAGCAGCCTAGACAGCTATAATGAAAAACTGTTTTTT.

In regard to this clonotype: One junction end disagrees with the germline gene, perhaps due to a read error. V is TRBV7-2 and J is TRBJ2-5; 9 bases fit TRBD2. The germline gives CDR1 SGHTA, CDR2 FQGNSA. The CDR3 contains 16 residues. CDR3 amino acids: CAISQSGLARQETQYF. The CDR3 nucleotides are TGTGCCATCAGCCAATCGGGACTAGCTAGACAAGAGACCCAGTACTTC.

The CDR3 bases are TGCAGTGCTAGAGATTCCCGGGTGGGCACCGGGGAGCTGTTTTTT. This codes for CSARDSRVGTGELFF. The chain recombines TRBV20-1 with TRBJ2-2; D gene ambiguous. CDR1 is DFQATT, CDR2 SNEGSKA, per germline (reference sequence). V lost 0 bases to trimming and J lost 4 bases, with 12 bases between them. This CDR3 is built from 15 residues.

The chain is built from TRBV20-1 and TRBJ2-3; the match to TRBD1 covers 7 bases. This CDR3 is built from 14 residues. Per the germline V gene, CDR1 is DFQATT and CDR2 is SNEGSKA (reference sequence). This CDR3 reads CSARPQGGTDTQYF. The CDR3, as DNA: TGCAGCGCCCGGCCCCAGGGGGGCACAGATACGCAGTATTTT.

The chain carries TRBV6-2 or TRBV6-3 and TRBJ1-5, with D unclear. Germline V CDR1 and CDR2: MNHEY, SVGEGT. CDR3 size: 15 residues. Trimming took off 0 bases at V and 0 bases at J, with 6 bases between the two ends. Here the CDR3 DNA reads TGTGCCAGCAGTTACTCTCCAGATAGCAATCAGCCCCAGCATTTT. This sequence encodes CASSYSPDSNQPQHF.

The rearrangement joins TRBV15 to TRBJ2-7; D could derive from TRBD1 or TRBD2 (5 bases each). The germline CDR1 and CDR2 sequences are LNHNV and YYDKDF (reference sequence). Trimming pared 5 bases from V and 6 bases from J, leaving 8 bases between. This CDR3 is built from 11 residues. The chain's CDR3 is CATSAGTEQYF. CDR3 bases: TGTGCCACCAGCGCAGGGACCGAGCAGTACTTC.

This clonotype was seen a few times. The gene calls are TRBV27 and TRBJ2-7, with 8 bases identical to TRBD1. The CDR3 is 17 residues long. Germline-derived CDR1 and CDR2 are MNHEY and SMNVEV (reference sequence). V gave up 4 bases and J gave up 6 bases; unmatched junction bases: 17. CDR3 nucleotides: TGTGCCAGCAGTTCGGCCGGGACAGGTGCTCTATTATTCGAGCAGTACTTC. Amino acids: CASSSAGTGALLFEQYF.

V gene TRBV21-1 combines with J gene TRBJ1-1; no check of the table's D call, TRBD1, against the DNA was made. TRBV21-1 is listed as a pseudogene. The CDR3 is 13 residues long. The CDR3 DNA is TGTGCCCCAGGCCGGGGGACGAACACTGAAGCTTTCTTT. Protein product: CAPGRGTNTEAFF.

The V and J genes are TRBV4-1 and TRBJ2-5; TRBD2 matches 13 bases. This CDR3 has 17 residues. Germline V lookup: CDR1 MGHRA, CDR2 YSYEKL. With V trimmed by 5 bases and J by 5 bases, 11 bases remained unmatched. The CDR3 coding sequence is TGCGCCAGCAGCGACACAGGGTGGACTAGCGGGAGTGAGACCCAGTACTTC. Its translation is CASSDTGWTSGSETQYF.

The J gene is TRBJ2-3, the V gene TRBV20-1; 7 positions agree with TRBD2. V lost 5 bases to trimming and J lost 3 bases; unmatched junction nucleotides: 11. CDR3 length: 15 amino acids. Germline V lookup: CDR1 DFQATT, CDR2 SNEGSKA (reference sequence). The CDR3 bases are TGCAGTGCTCCCTGGGGGGGGACGGGGACAGATACGCAGTATTTT. Translated, it gives CSAPWGGTGTDTQYF.

The chain combines TRBV7-6 with TRBJ2-3, with D hard to call. The CDR3 runs 14 residues. The V gene's germline CDR1 is SGHVS and CDR2 FNYEAQ. Trimming cost V 0 bases and J 0 bases, with 4 bases left between them. In DNA, the CDR3 is TGTGCCAGCAGCTTAGCGATGAGCACAGATACGCAGTATTTT. This codes for CASSLAMSTDTQYF. Drawing the rest from reference TRBV7-6 and TRBJ2-3, the complete variable domain is GAGVSQSPRYKVTKRGQDVALRCDPISGHVSLYWYRQALGQGPEFLTYFNYEAQQDKSGLPNDRFSAERPEGSISTLTIQRTEQRDSAMYRCASSLAMSTDTQYFGPGTRLTVL.

This clonotype was recorded a few times. This chain connects TRBV4-1 to TRBJ2-7, with 10 bases aligning to TRBD1. The CDR3 consists of 15 residues. Trimming cost V 1 base and J 3 bases; bases outside gene matches: 3. Germline assignment: CDR1 MGHRA and CDR2 YSYEKL. This chain's CDR3 is CASSQAWTGGYEQYF. CDR3 in DNA: TGCGCCAGCAGCCAAGCCTGGACAGGGGGCTACGAGCAGTACTTC.

V gene TRBV11-2 combines with J gene TRBJ2-2; TRBD2 aligns across 10 bases. Looked up from germline, CDR1 is SGHAT and CDR2 is FQNNGV. With 1 base clipped from V and 5 bases from J, the junction kept 4 bases outside the gene matches. The CDR3 consists of 16 residues. The CDR3 region is CASSLVLAGVTGELFF. The CDR3, as DNA: TGTGCCAGCAGCTTAGTCCTAGCGGGAGTTACCGGGGAGCTGTTTTTT.

Only a few counts were recorded for this clonotype. The genes are TRBV7-8 and TRBJ1-2; D is ambiguous. Trimming pared 2 bases from V and 0 bases from J, leaving 10 bases between. Germline-derived CDR1 and CDR2 are SGHVS and FQNEAQ. There are 15 residues in the CDR3. In DNA form, the CDR3 reads TGTGCCAGCAGCTTAATGGCCACTTCTAACTATGGCTACACCTTC. It codes for CASSLMATSNYGYTF.

The J gene is TRBJ2-1, the V gene TRBV15; 9 nucleotides agree with TRBD2. This CDR3 has 19 amino acids. The ends lost 2 bases at V and 0 bases at J; junction bases unmatched: 11. The germline CDR1 and CDR2 sequences are LNHNV and YYDKDF (reference sequence). As DNA, the CDR3 is TGTGCCACCAGCAGAAAGGTAGCGGGAGCCTTCAGCTCCTACAATGAGCAGTTCTTC. Protein sequence: CATSRKVAGAFSSYNEQFF.

The gene calls are TRBV12-3 or TRBV12-4 and TRBJ1-4, with a possible D match to TRBD1 (6 bases). The CDR3 contains 15 residues. Trimming stripped 2 bases from V and 8 bases from J, with 15 bases between. The CDR3 sequence is CASSLRGSVREKLFF. The CDR3 coding sequence is TGTGCCAGCAGTTTAAGGGGGTCGGTTAGGGAAAAACTGTTTTTT.

This clonotype was detected a few times. This chain uses TRBV7-6 with TRBJ2-1; a weak D match, TRBD1 (5 bases). CDR1 and CDR2 (germline): SGHVS, FNYEAQ. The CDR3 runs 15 residues. Trimming took 2 bases from V and 1 from J, leaving 9 bases between them. The CDR3 is CASSLQQGSYNEQFF. CDR3 coding DNA: TGTGCCAGCAGCTTACAGCAGGGTTCCTACAATGAGCAGTTCTTC. Full variable domain (missing parts from reference TRBV7-6 and TRBJ2-1): GAGVSQSPRYKVTKRGQDVALRCDPISGHVSLYWYRQALGQGPEFLTYFNYEAQQDKSGLPNDRFSAERPEGSISTLTIQRTEQRDSAMYRCASSLQQGSYNEQFFGPGTRLTVL.

The rearrangement joins TRBV12-3 or TRBV12-4 to TRBJ2-7; 8 bases line up with TRBD2. The trim removed 4 bases at V and 5 bases at J, leaving 13 bases unmatched. The CDR3 consists of 16 residues. The CDR3 DNA reads TGTGCCAGCAGTTCTAGGGGGGCGGTAGCGGGAAACGAGCAGTACTTC. It encodes CASSSRGAVAGNEQYF.

V gene TRBV3-1 combines with J gene TRBJ2-5; TRBD2 agrees at 9 bases. The CDR3 sequence is 15 residues long. Germline loops: CDR1 LGHDT, CDR2 YNNKEL (reference sequence). The ends lost 0 bases at V and 10 bases at J; junction bases unmatched: 9. In nucleotides, the CDR3 is TGTGCCAGCAGCCAAGATTTCGCGGGAGGGCGGGACCAGTACTTC. This codes for CASSQDFAGGRDQYF.

This clonotype has more than one count but fewer than ten. This chain uses TRBV7-9 with TRBJ1-2, with D maybe TRBD1 (6 bases). CDR1 and CDR2 from the germline V gene are SEHNR and FQNEAQ (reference sequence). This CDR3 has 15 residues. V lost 1 base to trimming and J lost 4 bases, with 13 bases between them. The chain's CDR3 is CASSLGGRGIYGYTF. The DNA of the CDR3 is TGTGCCAGCAGCTTAGGTGGCAGGGGCATCTATGGCTACACCTTC.

This clonotype appeared a few times. This rearrangement joins TRBV29-1 to TRBJ2-1; 11 bases are shared with TRBD1. The CDR3 totals 15 residues. Germline CDR1 is SQVTM and CDR2 is ANQGSEA. V lost 6 bases and J lost 7; bases outside the gene matches: 11. The CDR3 DNA reads as TGCAGCGTACGTGGGACAGGGGGTTTTAGTAATGAGCAGTTCTTC. Its protein product is CSVRGTGGFSNEQFF.

This chain uses TRBV12-3 or TRBV12-4 with TRBJ1-2; D unclear. Trimming took 1 base from V and 8 from J, leaving 8 bases between them. The CDR3 is 12 residues long. CDR3 sequence reads: CASSLVSEGYTF. In DNA, the CDR3 is TGTGCCAGCAGTTTAGTGTCGGAGGGCTACACCTTC.

The chain carries TRBV6-2 or TRBV6-3 and TRBJ1-5; D is ambiguous. Germline loops: CDR1 MNHEY, CDR2 SVGEGT. The CDR3 runs 17 residues. Trimming removed 4 bases at V and 2 bases at J, with 18 bases between. The CDR3 region has the DNA TGTGCCAGCAGTTGGGCAGCCCGTGGAGGTGGCAATCAGCCCCAGCATTTT. This sequence encodes CASSWAARGGGNQPQHF.

This clonotype was counted at least ten times. This CDR3 is CASSQERVQPQHF. The CDR3 nucleotides read TGTGCCAGCAGCCAAGAAAGGGTTCAGCCCCAGCATTTT. The J gene is TRBJ1-5, the V gene TRBV4-2, with unresolved D. V lost 0 bases, J lost 6 bases, and 6 bases lay in between. Germline V CDR1 and CDR2: LGHNA, YNFKEQ. This CDR3 has 13 amino acids.

The DNA for the CDR3 is TGTGCCTGGAGTGAGGGACAGGGAGCTAACTATGGCTACACCTTC. Encoded protein: CAWSEGQGANYGYTF. The chain recombines TRBV30 with TRBJ1-2; 9 bases align to TRBD1. Trimming cost V 1 base and J 0 bases; bases outside gene matches: 3. The CDR3 covers 15 residues. In germline, CDR1 is GTSNPN, CDR2 SVGIG (reference sequence).

This clonotype was seen only a few times. The chain uses TRBV12-3 or TRBV12-4 and TRBJ1-2; 9 bases map to TRBD1. With 3 bases clipped from V and 4 bases from J, the junction kept 12 bases outside the gene matches. This CDR3 is built from 17 residues. The CDR3: CASSFHLTGGSFYGYTF. CDR3 nucleotide sequence: TGTGCCAGCAGTTTTCACTTGACAGGGGGTTCTTTCTATGGCTACACCTTC.